This TCR beta chain was observed in a study of response to subunit inactivated influenza vaccine. This CDR3 is 15 amino acids long. The ends were cut back, 5 bases at V and 2 bases at J, with 16 bases in the middle. Germline assignment: CDR1 SGHTA and CDR2 FQGTGA. This clonotype was recorded a few times. The antigen remains undetermined. TCRdb passed the RT-PCR reads through MiXCR, listing each CDR3 protein once. This table holds under 800,000 distinct CDR3 sequences, approximately 15% found once. Study outcomes and limitations: Each seasonal influenza vaccination recruits few new T cells, the authors suggested.

The receptor comes from a man over 45 who received an inactivated influenza vaccine. The chain couples TRBV7-3 to TRBJ2-7, with a weak D call TRBD2 (5 bases). The material sequenced was PBMCs from blood, taken roughly 2 weeks before vaccination. The CDR3 nucleotides read TGTGCCAGCAGCGTAAGCGCGGGTACAGCCTACGAGCAGTACTTC. This encodes CASSVSAGTAYEQYF.